These T cell receptor beta chains were read from a single sample in a study of graft-versus-host responses after intestinal transplantation. Antigens for these TCRs are unknown. The method was immunoSEQ multiplex PCR; TCRdb's version includes in-frame clones alone and lacks a portion of them. The top ten hold approximately 1.5% of the sample, which has 55,000 to 80,000 clones, 85% to 95% seen once. This specimen was unstimulated CD8+ T cells sorted from spleen or lymph node cells, taken before transplant. All receptors derive from a human donor who was the organ donor for an intestinal transplant. CDR3s include the opening cysteine and the closing phenylalanine or tryptophan. Fields, in order: J gene, clone size, V gene, D gene, CDR3 protein, CDR3 DNA. The D gene is left open where the match is weak. The listing skips clone size in some rows; elsewhere it reads once, few, many or a size class.

TRBJ1-2,NA,TRBV7-2,NA,CASSLLAGNYGYTF,TGTGCCAGCAGCTTACTGGCAGGAAACTATGGCTACACCTTC
TRBJ2-7,NA,TRBV6-1,NA,CASKVPGDSEQYF,TGTGCCAGCAAGGTCCCGGGAGACAGCGAGCAGTACTTC
TRBJ1-1,NA,TRBV7-9,TRBD1,CASSSTGGNTEAFF,TGTGCCAGCAGCTCGACAGGGGGGAACACTGAAGCTTTCTTT
TRBJ1-3,NA,TRBV13,NA,CASSDARGQGGNTIYF,TGTGCCAGCAGCGACGCCCGGGGACAAGGAGGAAACACCATATATTTT
TRBJ2-7,NA,TRBV6-6,TRBD2,CASSSTSGYYEQYF,TGTGCCAGCAGTTCGACTAGCGGGTACTACGAGCAGTACTTC
TRBJ2-1,NA,TRBV5-1,TRBD2,CASSLSRAGDNEQFF,TGCGCCAGCAGCTTGTCTCGGGCGGGAGACAATGAGCAGTTCTTC
TRBJ2-1,NA,TRBV27,NA,CASSQRAYNEQFF,TGTGCCAGCAGTCAGCGGGCCTACAATGAGCAGTTCTTC
TRBJ2-7,NA,TRBV19,TRBD2,CASSIDAPVRGLLAGDYEQYF,TGTGCCAGTAGTATAGATGCCCCCGTCCGGGGCTTACTAGCGGGAGATTACGAGCAGTACTTC
TRBJ2-1,NA,TRBV5-6,NA,CASSSLDNEQFF,TGTGCCAGCAGCTCCTTAGACAATGAGCAGTTCTTC
TRBJ2-5,NA,TRBV6-1,NA,CASSEGAAQETQYF,TGTGCCAGCAGTGAAGGGGCAGCCCAAGAGACCCAGTACTTC
TRBJ1-1,NA,TRBV19,NA,CASRTGVGPPFF,TGTGCCAGTAGGACGGGGGTAGGGCCCCCTTTCTTT
TRBJ2-1,NA,TRBV10-1,NA,CASSVKGRYHYNEQFF,TGCGCCAGCAGTGTGAAGGGGCGGTACCACTACAATGAGCAGTTCTTC
TRBJ2-3,NA,TRBV9,TRBD2,CASSASGSTDTQYF,TGTGCCAGCAGCGCTAGCGGAAGCACAGATACGCAGTATTTT
TRBJ2-3,NA,TRBV6-6,TRBD2,CASSLAGLVDTQYF,TGTGCCAGCAGTTTAGCGGGATTAGTAGATACGCAGTATTTT
TRBJ2-1,NA,TRBV9,NA,CASSVGSVYNEQFF,TGTGCCAGCAGCGTAGGTTCAGTCTACAATGAGCAGTTCTTC
TRBJ2-7,NA,TRBV18,TRBD2,CASSPGTSRYEQYF,TGTGCCAGCTCACCCGGGACTAGTAGGTACGAGCAGTACTTC
TRBJ2-1,NA,TRBV13,TRBD2,CASTPYASGYNEQFF,TGTGCCAGCACCCCCTATGCTAGCGGCTACAATGAGCAGTTCTTC
TRBJ1-5,once,TRBV27,NA,CASSLSGQLSNQPQHF,TGTGCCAGCAGTTTATCGGGGCAGCTTAGCAATCAGCCCCAGCATTTT
TRBJ2-3,once,TRBV28,NA,CASSLSPVPLTPTDTQYF,TGTGCCAGCAGTTTATCCCCAGTCCCCTTAACCCCGACAGATACGCAGTATTTT
TRBJ2-7,NA,TRBV28,NA,CASSQDYLYEQYF,TGTGCCAGCAGTCAGGACTACCTTTACGAGCAGTACTTC
TRBJ2-3,NA,TRBV15,NA,CATSSLTDTQYF,TGTGCCACCAGCAGCCTAACAGATACGCAGTATTTT
TRBJ2-7,NA,TRBV7-9,TRBD2,CASSLSIGLAASYEQYF,TGTGCCAGCAGCTTAAGTATTGGACTAGCGGCCTCCTACGAGCAGTACTTC